Following are 7 T cell receptor beta chains from one sample sequenced in a study of shared clonotypes between healthy human individuals. The protocol was immunoSEQ multiplex PCR, while the TCRdb copy is restricted to in-frame clones and leaves out a portion. In the table there are roughly 1 million clones, around 74% of which are singletons. The sequenced sample consisted of memory CD4+ T cells sorted from blood. Regarding subset: CD45RA-negative fraction. These receptors all come from a man younger than 35 in good health.

This rearrangement joins TRBV7-9 to TRBJ1-4; D unresolved. The CDR3 is 12 amino acids. Trimming took off 11 bases at V and 8 bases at J, with 15 bases between the two ends. Germline V gene data show CDR1 as SEHNR and CDR2 as FQNEAQ (reference sequence). The DNA of the CDR3 is TGTGCCTGGTCAATCCTAGGGGAAAAACTGTTTTTT. Amino acids: CAWSILGEKLFF.

As for this clone: The identical CDR3 is also encoded by other nucleotide sequences in the sample. The J gene is TRBJ2-2, the V gene TRBV2; possibly TRBD1 for D (5 bases). Germline lookup yields CDR1 SNHLY and CDR2 FYNNEI. Trimming took 4 bases from V and 5 from J, leaving 8 bases between them. This CDR3 is built from 13 residues. CDR3: CASSVAGTGELFF. The DNA of the CDR3 is TGTGCCAGCAGTGTAGCAGGGACCGGGGAGCTGTTTTTT.

J is TRBJ1-6 and V is TRBV28; the match to TRBD1 covers 10 bases. The V gene's germline CDR1 is MDHEN and CDR2 SYDVKM. V was clipped by 5 bases and J by 12 bases; unmatched bases: 16. CDR3 length: 17 amino acids. The CDR3 nucleotides read TGTGCCAGCAGTCCCCCCAGCGACAGGGGGCGGCCGATACCCCTCCACTTT. Residues: CASSPPSDRGRPIPLHF.

The CDR3, as DNA: TGCGCCAGCAGCTCGGGGGACAGGGTGACGCCAAGCGCTGAAGCTTTCTTT. This encodes CASSSGDRVTPSAEAFF. The V gene is TRBV5-1, the J gene TRBJ1-1; TRBD1 matches 9 bases. V shed 3 bases, J shed 6 bases, and the junction held 15 bases outside the gene matches. Germline lookup yields CDR1 SGHRS and CDR2 YFSETQ. The CDR3 contains 17 residues.

The CDR3 coding sequence is TGTGCCAGCAGCTTATCCCCAGGGGGGGACTATGGCTACACCTTC. Translation gives CASSLSPGGDYGYTF. The V gene is TRBV5-4, the J gene TRBJ1-2; 7 nucleotides line up with TRBD1. J was trimmed by 3 bases and V by 2 bases; bases with no gene match: 7. This CDR3 is built from 15 residues. The V gene's germline CDR1 is SGHNT and CDR2 YYREEE (reference sequence).

The rearrangement links TRBV14 to TRBJ1-1, with TRBD1 as a possible D gene (5 bases). CDR1 SGHDN and CDR2 FVKESK come from the germline V gene. Between the trimmed V and J ends, which lost 1 base and 5 bases, there was a span of 11 bases. This CDR3 contains 14 residues. The CDR3 DNA reads as TGTGCCAGCAGCCAAGCCAGGGCGAATACTGAAGCTTTCTTT. This gives the protein CASSQARANTEAFF.

The chain joins TRBV7-2 to TRBJ2-5; D gene ambiguous. Germline V gene lookup returns CDR1 SGHTA and CDR2 FQGNSA. The V gene lost 5 bases and the J gene lost 0 bases, with 16 bases spanning the gap. CDR3 length: 16 amino acids. The chain's CDR3 is CASSNYGRSNQETQYF. CDR3 in DNA: TGTGCCAGCAGCAACTATGGCAGGTCCAACCAAGAGACCCAGTACTTC. Together with reference TRBV7-2 and TRBJ2-5, the CDR3 gives the full variable domain: GAGVSQSPSNKVTEKGKDVELRCDPISGHTALYWYRQSLGQGLEFLIYFQGNSAPDKSGLPSDRFSAERTGGSVSTLTIQRTQQEDSAVYLCASSNYGRSNQETQYFGPGTRLLVL.